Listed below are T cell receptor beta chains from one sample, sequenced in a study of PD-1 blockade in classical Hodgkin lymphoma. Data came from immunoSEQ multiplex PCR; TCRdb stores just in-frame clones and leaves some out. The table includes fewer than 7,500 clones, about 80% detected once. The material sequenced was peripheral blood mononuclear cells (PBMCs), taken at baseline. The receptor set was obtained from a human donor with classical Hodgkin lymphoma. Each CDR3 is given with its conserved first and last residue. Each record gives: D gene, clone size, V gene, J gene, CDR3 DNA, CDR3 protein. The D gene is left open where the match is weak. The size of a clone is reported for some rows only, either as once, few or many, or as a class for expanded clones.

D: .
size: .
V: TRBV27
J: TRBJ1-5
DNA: TGTGCCAGCAGTCCGTCCACGACCAATCAGCCCCAGCATTTT
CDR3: CASSPSTTNQPQHF

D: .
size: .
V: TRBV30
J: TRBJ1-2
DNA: TGTGCCTGGAGTGTAGGGCAGGGCTATGGCTACACCTTC
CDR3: CAWSVGQGYGYTF

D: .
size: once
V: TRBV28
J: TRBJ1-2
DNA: TGTGCCAGCAGTTTGGGCAGGGTTGGCTACACCTTC
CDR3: CASSLGRVGYTF

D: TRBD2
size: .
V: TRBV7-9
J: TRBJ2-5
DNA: TGTGCCAGCAGCCCTTCGGGACTAGCCATTGGGGGCCCGTACTTC
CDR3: CASSPSGLAIGGPYF

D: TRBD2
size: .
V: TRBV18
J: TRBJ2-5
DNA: TGTGCCAGCTCACCTCAGGCTAGCGGGAAGCAAGAGACCCAGTACTTC
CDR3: CASSPQASGKQETQYF

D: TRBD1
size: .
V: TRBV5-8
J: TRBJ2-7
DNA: TGTGCCAGCAGCTATGCCACCCCAAGGACAGGGTCCTACGAGCAGTACTTC
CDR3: CASSYATPRTGSYEQYF

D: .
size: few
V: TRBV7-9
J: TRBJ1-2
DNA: TGTGCCAGCAGCAAAACCGGTCGTGGAGGCTACACCTTC
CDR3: CASSKTGRGGYTF

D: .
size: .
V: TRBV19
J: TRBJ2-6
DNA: TGTGCCAGTAGTATAGAAGGGTCTGGGGCCAACGTCCTGACTTTC
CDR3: CASSIEGSGANVLTF

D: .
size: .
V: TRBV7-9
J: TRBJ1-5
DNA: TGTGCCAGCAGCCCCGACCATCAGCCCCAGCATTTT
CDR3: CASSPDHQPQHF

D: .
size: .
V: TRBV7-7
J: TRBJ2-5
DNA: TGTGCTAGCAGCTATGGGGCCCAAGTTGGTCAAGAGACCCAGTACTTC
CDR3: CASSYGAQVGQETQYF

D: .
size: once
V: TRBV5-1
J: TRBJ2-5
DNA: TGCGCCAGCAGCTTCCCAGGGGAAGGGACCCAGTACTTC
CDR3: CASSFPGEGTQYF

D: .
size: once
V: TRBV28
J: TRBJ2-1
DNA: TGTGCCAGCAGTTTAATGGGTCTGGGGACGCAATACAATGAGCAGTTCTTC
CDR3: CASSLMGLGTQYNEQFF

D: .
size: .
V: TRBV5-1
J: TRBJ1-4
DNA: TGCGCCAGCAGCTTGTTGGGGGCTCCGGGTAATGAAAAACTGTTTTTT
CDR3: CASSLLGAPGNEKLFF

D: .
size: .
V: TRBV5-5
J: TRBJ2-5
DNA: TGTGCCAGCAGCACAGTGCTTTGGGGTGAAGAGACCCAGTACTTC
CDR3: CASSTVLWGEETQYF

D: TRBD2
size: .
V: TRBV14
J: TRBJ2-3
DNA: TGTGCCAGCAGCCAAGCGGGACTAAACTCATACACAGATACGCAGTATTTT
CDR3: CASSQAGLNSYTDTQYF

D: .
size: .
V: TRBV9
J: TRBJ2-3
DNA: TGTGCCAGCAGCGTAGAGGGGGTCGGTACAGATACGCAGTATTTT
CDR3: CASSVEGVGTDTQYF

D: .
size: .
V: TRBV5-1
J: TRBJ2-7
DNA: TGCGCCAGCAGCTTGGCGGACTTCCTCGAGCAGTACTTC
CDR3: CASSLADFLEQYF

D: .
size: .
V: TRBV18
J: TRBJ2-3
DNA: TGTGCCAGCTCACCACCCGGGGGTCAGGCAGATACGCAGTATTTT
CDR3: CASSPPGGQADTQYF

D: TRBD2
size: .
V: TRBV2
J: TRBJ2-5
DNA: TGTGCCAGCAGGGCGGGACTAGTGGAGACCCAGTACTTC
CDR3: CASRAGLVETQYF

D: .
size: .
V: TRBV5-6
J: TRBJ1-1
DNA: TGTGCCAGCAATCTAAGGGGGTCTGGTACTGAAGCTTTCTTT
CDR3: CASNLRGSGTEAFF

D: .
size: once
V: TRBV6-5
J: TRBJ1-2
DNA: TGTGCCAGCAGTTACTCGGCTAGGGGTGACTATGGCTACACCTTC
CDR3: CASSYSARGDYGYTF

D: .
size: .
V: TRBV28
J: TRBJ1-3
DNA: TGTGCCAGCAGTTTAGGATCTTTGGGGCGAGAAGGAAACACCATATATTTT
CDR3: CASSLGSLGREGNTIYF

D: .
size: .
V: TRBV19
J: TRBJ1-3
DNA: TGTGCCAGTAGCAACCTGGACTTTACCTCTGGAAACACCATATATTTT
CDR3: CASSNLDFTSGNTIYF

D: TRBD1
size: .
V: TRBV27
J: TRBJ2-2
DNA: TGTGCCAGCAGTTTAAACAGGGGATCGGGGACCGGGGAGCTGTTTTTT
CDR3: CASSLNRGSGTGELFF

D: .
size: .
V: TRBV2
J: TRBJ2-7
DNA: TGTGCCAGCAGCTTTACAGCCTCCTACGAGCAGTACTTC
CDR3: CASSFTASYEQYF

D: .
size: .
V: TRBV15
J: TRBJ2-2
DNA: TGTGCAGTCGAGCCCGGCGGGATTGGCGCCGGGGAGCTGTTTTTT
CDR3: CAVEPGGIGAGELFF

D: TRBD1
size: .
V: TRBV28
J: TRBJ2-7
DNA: TGTGCCAGCAGGATACAGGGGATCGACTACGAGCAGTACTTC
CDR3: CASRIQGIDYEQYF

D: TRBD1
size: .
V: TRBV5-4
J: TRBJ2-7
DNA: TGTGCCAGCAGCCCTAACAGGGGCTACGAGCAGTACTTC
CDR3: CASSPNRGYEQYF

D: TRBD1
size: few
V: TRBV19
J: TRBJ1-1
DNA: TGTGCCAGTAGTACACAGGGGGCAGGGACTGAAGCTTTCTTT
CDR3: CASSTQGAGTEAFF

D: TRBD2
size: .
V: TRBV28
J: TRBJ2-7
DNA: TGTGCCAGCAGGCCCGGGGGAGGGGCGACCTACGAGCAGTACTTC
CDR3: CASRPGGGATYEQYF

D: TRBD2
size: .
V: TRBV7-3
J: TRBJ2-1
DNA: TGTGCCAGCAGCTACACGGCCGGGACTAGCGTAGGGGAGCAGTTCTTC
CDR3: CASSYTAGTSVGEQFF

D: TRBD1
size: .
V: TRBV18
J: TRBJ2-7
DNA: TGTGCCAGCTCACCGCGACAGGGGGGACGGTACGAGCAGTACTTC
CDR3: CASSPRQGGRYEQYF

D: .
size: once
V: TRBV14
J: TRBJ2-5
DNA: TGTGCCAGCAGCCAAGATTCTTGGGGCCACCAGTACTTC
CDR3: CASSQDSWGHQYF

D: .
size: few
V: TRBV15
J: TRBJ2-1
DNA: TGTGCCACCAGCAGAGATGTTACCAATGAGCAGTTCTTC
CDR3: CATSRDVTNEQFF

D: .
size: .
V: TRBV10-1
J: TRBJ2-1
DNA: TGCGCCAGCAGTGAGTCGGCGGGCCCTTACAATGAGCAGTTCTTC
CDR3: CASSESAGPYNEQFF

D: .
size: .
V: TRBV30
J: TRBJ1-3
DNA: TGTGCCTGGAGCCTCGGAAACTCTGGAAACACCATATATTTT
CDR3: CAWSLGNSGNTIYF

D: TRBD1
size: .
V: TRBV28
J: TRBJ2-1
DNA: TGTGCCAGCAGTCCGGGACAGGGGGTATTAGGTTACAATGAGCAGTTCTTC
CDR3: CASSPGQGVLGYNEQFF

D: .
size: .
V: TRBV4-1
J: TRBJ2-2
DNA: TGCGCCAGCAGCGGCGGTGGGGGCGCGCGCACCGGGGAGCTGTTTTTT
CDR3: CASSGGGGARTGELFF

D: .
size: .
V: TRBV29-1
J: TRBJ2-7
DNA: TGCAGCGTTGAGGTGAGCAGGGGATACGAGCAGTACTTC
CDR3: CSVEVSRGYEQYF

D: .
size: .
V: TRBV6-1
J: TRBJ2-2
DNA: TGTGCCAGCAGCTTTGGAAGGAACACCGGGGAGCTGTTTTTT
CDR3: CASSFGRNTGELFF

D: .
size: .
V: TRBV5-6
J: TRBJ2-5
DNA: TGTGCCAGCAGCACTGGCCAAGAAGAGACCCAGTACTTC
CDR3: CASSTGQEETQYF

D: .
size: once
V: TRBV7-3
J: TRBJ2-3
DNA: TGTGCCAGCAGTCGCGGGACTAGCACAGATACGCAGTATTTT
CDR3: CASSRGTSTDTQYF

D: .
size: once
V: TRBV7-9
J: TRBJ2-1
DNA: TGTGCCAGCAGCTTCCGGCTCCACGGAGGTGATGAGCAGTTCTTC
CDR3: CASSFRLHGGDEQFF

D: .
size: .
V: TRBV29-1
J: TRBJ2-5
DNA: TGCAGCGTTGTTCAGGGTAGGGGGACCCAGTACTTC
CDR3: CSVVQGRGTQYF

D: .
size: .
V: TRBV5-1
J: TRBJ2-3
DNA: TGTGCCAGCAGCTTGGCCGAGGACGACACAGATACGCAGTATTTT
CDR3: CASSLAEDDTDTQYF

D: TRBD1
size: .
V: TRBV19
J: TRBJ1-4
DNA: TGTGCCAGTAGTATTACACAGGGGGCTAATGAAAAACTGTTTTTT
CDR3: CASSITQGANEKLFF

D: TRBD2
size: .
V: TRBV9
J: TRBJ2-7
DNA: TGTGCCAGCAGCGTAGGTCCCCCTGCGGGAGGTCTCTACGAGCAGTACTTC
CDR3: CASSVGPPAGGLYEQYF

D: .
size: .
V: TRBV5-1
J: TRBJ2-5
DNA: TGCGCCAGCAGCTTTGGCACCTCCGAGGAGACCCAGTACTTC
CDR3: CASSFGTSEETQYF

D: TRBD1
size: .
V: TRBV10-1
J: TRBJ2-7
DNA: TGCGCCAGCAGTCTTGACAGGGGGCTTGTCTACGAGCAGTACTTC
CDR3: CASSLDRGLVYEQYF

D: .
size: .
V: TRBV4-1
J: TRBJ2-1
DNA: TGCGCCAGCAGCCAGCCGGGACATAGCTCCTACAATGAGCAGTTCTTC
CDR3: CASSQPGHSSYNEQFF